The 5 T cell receptor beta chains given below trace back to one sample, sequenced in a study of shared clonotypes between healthy human individuals. The repertoire was sequenced with immunoSEQ multiplex PCR; TCRdb's copy has only in-frame clones and lacks some. The sample lists some 2 million clones, approximately 94% occurring once. CD8 cells regarded as naive lacked CD45RO, were positively chosen for CCR7, and omitted terminally differentiated effector memory CD45RA+ cells. Sequenced material: naive CD8+ T cells sorted from blood. These receptors were collected from a man aged 18 to 35 in good health.

The chain couples TRBV7-3 to TRBJ1-4; 10 positions agree with TRBD1. CDR3 size: 12 residues. CDR1 SGHTA and CDR2 FQGTGA come from the germline V gene. Unmatched junction bases numbered 6, after V lost 10 bases and J lost 10 bases. CDR3 in DNA: TGTGCCACCCCTTGGACAGGGGGAAAACTGTTTTTT. This encodes CATPWTGGKLFF. The whole variable domain, remainder taken from reference TRBV7-3 and TRBJ1-4, is GAGVSQTPSNKVTEKGKYVELRCDPISGHTALYWYRQSLGQGPEFLIYFQGTGAADDSGLPNDRFFAVRPEGSVSTLKIQRTERGDSAVYLCATPWTGGKLFFGSGTQLSVL.

V usage is TRBV2 and J usage is TRBJ1-4, with a possible D match to TRBD1 (5 bases). Germline V CDR1 and CDR2: SNHLY, FYNNEI. The V and J ends lost 5 bases and 5 bases respectively, with 9 bases between them. The CDR3 spans 13 residues. CDR3 sequence reads: CASSRRQNEKLFF. The CDR3 DNA reads TGTGCCAGCAGTAGGAGACAGAATGAAAAACTGTTTTTT.

The CDR3 nucleotides are TGTGCCAGCAGTGAAGACGACTACTACGAGCAGTACTTC. Its protein is CASSEDDYYEQYF. The V gene is TRBV2, the J gene TRBJ2-7, with a possible D match to TRBD2 (5 bases). CDR1 and CDR2 (germline): SNHLY, FYNNEI. The CDR3 is 13 amino acids. Trimming took 1 base from V and 3 from J, leaving 7 bases between them.

The chain recombines TRBV28 with TRBJ1-2, with a weak D call TRBD1 (6 bases). CDR3 size: 15 residues. Germline loops: CDR1 MDHEN, CDR2 SYDVKM. Trimming pared 1 base from V and 2 bases from J, leaving 11 bases between. The CDR3 loop is CASSLSGQMNYGYTF. CDR3 nucleotide sequence: TGTGCCAGCAGTTTATCAGGACAGATGAACTATGGCTACACCTTC.

The CDR3 DNA reads TGTGCCAGCAGCACGACAGGTTCAGATACGCAGTATTTT. Translation: CASSTTGSDTQYF. The rearrangement uses TRBV5-4 and TRBJ2-3; D perhaps matches TRBD1 (6 bases). The CDR3 has 13 amino acids. Deletions cut 4 bases from V and 4 bases from J, with 10 bases between. The germline V gene has CDR1 SGHNT and CDR2 YYREEE (reference sequence).